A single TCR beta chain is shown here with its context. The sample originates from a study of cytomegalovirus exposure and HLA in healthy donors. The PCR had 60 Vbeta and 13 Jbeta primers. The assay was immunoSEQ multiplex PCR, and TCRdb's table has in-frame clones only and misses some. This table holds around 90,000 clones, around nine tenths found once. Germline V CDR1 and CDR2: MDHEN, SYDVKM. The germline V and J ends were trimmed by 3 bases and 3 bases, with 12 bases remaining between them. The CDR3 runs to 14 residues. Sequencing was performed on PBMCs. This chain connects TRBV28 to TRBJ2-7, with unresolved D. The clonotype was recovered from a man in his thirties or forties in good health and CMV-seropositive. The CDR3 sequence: CASSLSNSIYEQYF. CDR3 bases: TGTGCCAGCAGTTTGTCGAACTCGATCTACGAGCAGTACTTC.